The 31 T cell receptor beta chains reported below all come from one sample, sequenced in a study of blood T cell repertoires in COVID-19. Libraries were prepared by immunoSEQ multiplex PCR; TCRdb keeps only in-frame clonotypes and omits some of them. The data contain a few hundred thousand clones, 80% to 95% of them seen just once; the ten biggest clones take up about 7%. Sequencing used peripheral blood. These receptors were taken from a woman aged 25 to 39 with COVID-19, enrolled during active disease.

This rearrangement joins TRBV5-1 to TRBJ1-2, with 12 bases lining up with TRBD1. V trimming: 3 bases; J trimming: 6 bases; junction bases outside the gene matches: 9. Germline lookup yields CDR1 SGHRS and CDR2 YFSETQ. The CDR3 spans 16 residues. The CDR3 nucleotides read TGCGCCAGCAGCTGGGGGACAGGGGGCGATTTCCATGGCTACACCTTC. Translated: CASSWGTGGDFHGYTF.

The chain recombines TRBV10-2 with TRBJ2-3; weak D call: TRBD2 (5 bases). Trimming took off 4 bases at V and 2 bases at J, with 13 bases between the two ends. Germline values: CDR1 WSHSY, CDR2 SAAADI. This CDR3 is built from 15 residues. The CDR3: CASSGLLDDTDTQYF. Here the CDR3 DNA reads TGCGCCAGCAGTGGATTACTAGATGACACAGATACGCAGTATTTT.

The CDR3 loop is CASSPKQAGGPDGELFF. The CDR3 nucleotides are TGCGCCAGCAGCCCCAAGCAAGCGGGAGGGCCCGACGGGGAGCTGTTTTTT. The chain couples TRBV4-1 to TRBJ2-2; 10 bases match TRBD2. V lost 4 bases and J lost 7; bases outside the gene matches: 12. The CDR3 consists of 17 residues. Germline-derived CDR1 and CDR2 are MGHRA and YSYEKL.

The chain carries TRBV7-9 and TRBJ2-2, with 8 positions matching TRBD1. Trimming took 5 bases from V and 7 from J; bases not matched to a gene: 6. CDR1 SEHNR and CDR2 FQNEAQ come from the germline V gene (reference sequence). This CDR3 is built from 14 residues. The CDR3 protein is CASSPSGTGGELFF. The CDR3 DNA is TGTGCCAGCAGCCCGTCGGGGACAGGCGGGGAGCTGTTTTTT. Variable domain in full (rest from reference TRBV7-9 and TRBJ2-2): DTGVSQNPRHKITKRGQNVTFRCDPISEHNRLYWYRQTLGQGPEFLTYFQNEAQLEKSRLLSDRFSAERPKGSFSTLEIQRTEQGDSAMYLCASSPSGTGGELFFGEGSRLTVL.

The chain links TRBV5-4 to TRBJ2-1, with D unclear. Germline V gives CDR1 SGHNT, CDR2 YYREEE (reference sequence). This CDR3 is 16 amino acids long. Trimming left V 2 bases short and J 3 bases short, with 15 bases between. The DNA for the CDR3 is TGTGCCAGCAGCTTTCCCGCCTGGCCCGACTACAATGAGCAGTTCTTC. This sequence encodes CASSFPAWPDYNEQFF.

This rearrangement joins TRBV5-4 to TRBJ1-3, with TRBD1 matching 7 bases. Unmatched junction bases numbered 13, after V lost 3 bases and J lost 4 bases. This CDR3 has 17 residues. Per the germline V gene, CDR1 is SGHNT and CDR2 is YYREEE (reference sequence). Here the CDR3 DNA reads TGTGCCAGCAGCTCCCGATCCGGGACAGCGCCGGGAAACACCATATATTTT. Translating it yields CASSSRSGTAPGNTIYF.

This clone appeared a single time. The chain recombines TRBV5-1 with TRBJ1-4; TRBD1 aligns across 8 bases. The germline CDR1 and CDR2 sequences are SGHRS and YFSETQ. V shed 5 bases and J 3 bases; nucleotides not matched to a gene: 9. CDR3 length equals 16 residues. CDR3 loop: CASRSAPGQANEKLFF. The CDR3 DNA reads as TGCGCCAGCAGATCAGCTCCGGGACAGGCTAATGAAAAACTGTTTTTT.

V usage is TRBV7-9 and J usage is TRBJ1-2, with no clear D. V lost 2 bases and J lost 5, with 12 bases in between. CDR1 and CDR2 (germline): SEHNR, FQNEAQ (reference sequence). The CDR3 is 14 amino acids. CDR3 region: CASSLSSRLYGYTF. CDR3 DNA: TGTGCCAGCAGCTTATCTTCCCGGTTATATGGCTACACCTTC.

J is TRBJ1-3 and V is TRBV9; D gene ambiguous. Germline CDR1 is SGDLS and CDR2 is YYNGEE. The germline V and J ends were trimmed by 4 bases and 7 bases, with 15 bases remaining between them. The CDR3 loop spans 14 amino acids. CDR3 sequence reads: CASSTGEGSNTIYF. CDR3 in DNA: TGTGCCAGCAGCACCGGGGAGGGTTCGAACACCATATATTTT.

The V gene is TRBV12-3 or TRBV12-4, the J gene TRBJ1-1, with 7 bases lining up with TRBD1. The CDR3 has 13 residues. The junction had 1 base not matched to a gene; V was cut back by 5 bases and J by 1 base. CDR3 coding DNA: TGTGCCAGCAGTCGGACAGGGAACACTGAAGCTTTCTTT. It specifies CASSRTGNTEAFF.

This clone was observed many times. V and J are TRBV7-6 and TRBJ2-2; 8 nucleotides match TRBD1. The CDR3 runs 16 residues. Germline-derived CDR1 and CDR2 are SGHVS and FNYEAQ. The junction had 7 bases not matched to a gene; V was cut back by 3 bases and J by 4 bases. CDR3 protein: CASSLIQGAPTGELFF. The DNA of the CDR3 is TGTGCCAGCAGCTTGATTCAGGGGGCCCCCACCGGGGAGCTGTTTTTT.

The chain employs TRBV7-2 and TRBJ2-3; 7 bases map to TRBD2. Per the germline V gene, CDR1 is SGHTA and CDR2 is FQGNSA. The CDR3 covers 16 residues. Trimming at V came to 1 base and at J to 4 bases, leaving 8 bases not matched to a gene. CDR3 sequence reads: CASSLVGAAGPDTQYF. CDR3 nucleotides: TGTGCCAGCAGCTTAGTGGGCGCAGCGGGGCCAGATACGCAGTATTTT.

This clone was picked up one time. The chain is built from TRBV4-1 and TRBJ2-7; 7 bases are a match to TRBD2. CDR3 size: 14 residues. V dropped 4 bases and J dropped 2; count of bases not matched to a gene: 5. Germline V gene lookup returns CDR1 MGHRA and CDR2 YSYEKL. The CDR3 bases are TGCGCCAGCAGCCCGGGACTACTCGCCTACGAGCAGTACTTC. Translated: CASSPGLLAYEQYF.

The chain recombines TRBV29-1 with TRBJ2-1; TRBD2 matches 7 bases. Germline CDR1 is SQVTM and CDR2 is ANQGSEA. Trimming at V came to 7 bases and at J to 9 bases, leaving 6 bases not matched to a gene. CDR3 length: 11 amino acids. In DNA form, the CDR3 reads TGCAGCGAGGCCTCGGGGGGTGAGCAGTTCTTC. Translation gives CSEASGGEQFF.

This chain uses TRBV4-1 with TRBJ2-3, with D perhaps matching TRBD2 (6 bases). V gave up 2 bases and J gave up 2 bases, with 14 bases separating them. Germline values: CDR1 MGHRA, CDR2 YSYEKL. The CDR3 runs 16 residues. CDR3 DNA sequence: TGCGCCAGCAGCCAACAGTTAGCGGAGATCACAGATACGCAGTATTTT. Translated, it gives CASSQQLAEITDTQYF.

CDR3 nucleotide sequence: TGTGCCTGGGGGGCGGGGGGAAGCGCCGGGGAGCTGTTTTTT. Translation: CAWGAGGSAGELFF. The V call is TRBV30, the J call TRBJ2-2, with TRBD2 matching over 8 bases. V lost 5 bases, J lost 6 bases, and 8 bases stayed unmatched. CDR3 length: 14 residues. Germline CDR1 GTSNPN, CDR2 SVGIG (reference sequence). The full variable domain, with the rest looked up from reference TRBV30 and TRBJ2-2, is SQTIHQWPATLVQPVGSPLSLECTVEGTSNPNLYWYRQAAGRGLQLLFYSVGIGQISSEVPQNLSASRPQDRQFILSSKKLLLSDSGFYLCAWGAGGSAGELFFGEGSRLTVL.

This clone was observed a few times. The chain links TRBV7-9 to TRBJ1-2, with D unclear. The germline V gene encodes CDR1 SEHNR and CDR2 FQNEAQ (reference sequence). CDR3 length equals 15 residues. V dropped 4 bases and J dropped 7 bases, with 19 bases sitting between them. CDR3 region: CASSSPRRRDFGYTF. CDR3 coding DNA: TGTGCCAGCAGCTCTCCCCGGAGGCGAGATTTTGGCTACACCTTC. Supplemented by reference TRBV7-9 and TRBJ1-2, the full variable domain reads DTGVSQNPRHKITKRGQNVTFRCDPISEHNRLYWYRQTLGQGPEFLTYFQNEAQLEKSRLLSDRFSAERPKGSFSTLEIQRTEQGDSAMYLCASSSPRRRDFGYTFGSGTRLTVV.

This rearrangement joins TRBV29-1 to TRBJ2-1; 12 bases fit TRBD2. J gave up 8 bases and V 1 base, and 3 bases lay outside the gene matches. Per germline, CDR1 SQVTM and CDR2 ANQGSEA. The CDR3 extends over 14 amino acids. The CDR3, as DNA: TGCAGCGTTGAAGGACTAGCGGGAGAATATGAGCAGTTCTTC. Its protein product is CSVEGLAGEYEQFF.

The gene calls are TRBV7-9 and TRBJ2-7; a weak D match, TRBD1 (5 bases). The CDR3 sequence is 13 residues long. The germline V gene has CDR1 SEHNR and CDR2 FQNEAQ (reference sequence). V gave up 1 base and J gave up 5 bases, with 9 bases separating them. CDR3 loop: CASSLVGQNEQYF. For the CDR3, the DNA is TGTGCCAGCAGCTTAGTGGGGCAGAACGAGCAGTACTTC.

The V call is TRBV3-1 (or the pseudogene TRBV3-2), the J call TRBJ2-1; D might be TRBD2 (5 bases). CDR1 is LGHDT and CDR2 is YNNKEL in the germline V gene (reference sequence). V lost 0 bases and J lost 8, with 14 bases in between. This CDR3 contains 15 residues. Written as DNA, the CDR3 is TGTGCCAGCAGCCAAGATCTGGGCGGGTACTATGAGCAGTTCTTC. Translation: CASSQDLGGYYEQFF.

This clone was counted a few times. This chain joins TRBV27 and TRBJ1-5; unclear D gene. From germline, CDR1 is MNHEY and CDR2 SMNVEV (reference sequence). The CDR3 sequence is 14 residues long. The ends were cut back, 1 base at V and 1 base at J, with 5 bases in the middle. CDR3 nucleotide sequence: TGTGCCAGCAGTTTATTTGGCAGCAATCAGCCCCAGCATTTT. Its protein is CASSLFGSNQPQHF.

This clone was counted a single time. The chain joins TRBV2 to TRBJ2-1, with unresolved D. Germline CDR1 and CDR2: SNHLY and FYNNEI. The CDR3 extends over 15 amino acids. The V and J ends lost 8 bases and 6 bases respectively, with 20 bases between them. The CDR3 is CASPRSLGALNEQFF. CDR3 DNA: TGTGCCAGCCCCCGTTCTCTGGGCGCCCTCAATGAGCAGTTCTTC.

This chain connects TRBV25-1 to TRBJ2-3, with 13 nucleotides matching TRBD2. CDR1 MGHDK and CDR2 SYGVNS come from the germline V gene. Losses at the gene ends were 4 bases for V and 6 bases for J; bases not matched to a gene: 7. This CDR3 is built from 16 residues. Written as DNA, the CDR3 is TGTGCCAGCAGTGCCCTACTAGCGGGAGGGGGCGATACGCAGTATTTT. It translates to CASSALLAGGGDTQYF.

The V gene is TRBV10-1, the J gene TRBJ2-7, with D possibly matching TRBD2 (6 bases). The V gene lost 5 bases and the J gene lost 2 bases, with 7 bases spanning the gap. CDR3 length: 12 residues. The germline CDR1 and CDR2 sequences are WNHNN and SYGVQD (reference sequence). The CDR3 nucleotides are TGCGCCAGCAGTTCGGGGGCCTACGAGCAGTACTTC. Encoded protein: CASSSGAYEQYF.

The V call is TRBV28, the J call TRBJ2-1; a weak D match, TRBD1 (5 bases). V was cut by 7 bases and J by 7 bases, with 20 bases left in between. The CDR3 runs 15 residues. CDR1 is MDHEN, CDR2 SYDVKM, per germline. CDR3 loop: CASTTPLAGINEQFF. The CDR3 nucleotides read TGTGCCAGCACCACACCCCTGGCAGGGATAAATGAGCAGTTCTTC.

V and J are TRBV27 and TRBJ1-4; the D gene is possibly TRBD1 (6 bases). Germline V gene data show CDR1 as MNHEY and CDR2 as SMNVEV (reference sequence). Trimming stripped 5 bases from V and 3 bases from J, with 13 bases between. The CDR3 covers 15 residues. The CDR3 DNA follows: TGTGCCAGCAGTCCCCAGGGGATGTCTAATGAAAAACTGTTTTTT. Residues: CASSPQGMSNEKLFF.

This CDR3 is CASSPGGMDYGYTF. The CDR3 DNA reads TGTGCCAGCTCGCCGGGGGGGATGGACTATGGCTACACCTTC. This chain links TRBV18 with TRBJ1-2; weak D call: TRBD1 (5 bases). CDR1 and CDR2 (germline): KGHSH, LQKENI. The CDR3 has 14 residues. Trimming cost V 6 bases and J 3 bases, with 14 bases left between them.

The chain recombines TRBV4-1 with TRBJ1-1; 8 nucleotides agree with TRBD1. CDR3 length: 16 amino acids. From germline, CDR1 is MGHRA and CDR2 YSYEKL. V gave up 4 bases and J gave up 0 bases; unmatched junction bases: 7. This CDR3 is CASSLWTGRMNTEAFF. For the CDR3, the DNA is TGCGCCAGCAGCCTATGGACAGGGCGCATGAACACTGAAGCTTTCTTT.

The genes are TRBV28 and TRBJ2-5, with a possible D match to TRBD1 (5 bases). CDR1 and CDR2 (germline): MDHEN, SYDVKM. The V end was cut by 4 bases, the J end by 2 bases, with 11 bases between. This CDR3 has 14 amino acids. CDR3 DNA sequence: TGTGCCAGCAGTTCGCCGACAGTTCAAGAGACCCAGTACTTC. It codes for CASSSPTVQETQYF.

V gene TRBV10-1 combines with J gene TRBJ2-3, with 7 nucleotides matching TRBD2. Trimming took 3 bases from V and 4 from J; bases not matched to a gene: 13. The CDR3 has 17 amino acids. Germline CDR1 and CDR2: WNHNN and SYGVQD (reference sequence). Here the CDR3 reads CASSDLAAGVIADTQYF. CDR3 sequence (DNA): TGCGCCAGCAGTGATTTGGCGGCGGGAGTTATCGCAGATACGCAGTATTTT.

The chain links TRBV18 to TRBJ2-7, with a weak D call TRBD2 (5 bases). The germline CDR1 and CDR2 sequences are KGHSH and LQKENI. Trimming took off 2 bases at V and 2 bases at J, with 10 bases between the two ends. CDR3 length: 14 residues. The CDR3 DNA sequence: TGTGCCAGCTCACCAGGCGGGCGGGCCTACGAGCAGTACTTC. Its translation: CASSPGGRAYEQYF.